The 31 T cell receptor beta chains below were found in one sample sequenced in a study of T cells in lung cancer brain metastases. Sequencing was performed with immunoSEQ multiplex PCR; in TCRdb, only in-frame clones are kept and a portion is missing. This table has several thousand clones, around 85% appearing once. Material: tumor tissue from the primary lung tumor. The receptors originated from a man aged 50-60 years with non-small cell lung cancer.

The chain links TRBV28 to TRBJ1-1; TRBD1 matches 10 bases. Germline CDR1 is MDHEN and CDR2 is SYDVKM. V lost 5 bases to trimming and J lost 4 bases; unmatched junction nucleotides: 10. The CDR3 runs to 16 residues. The CDR3 sequence is CASSPGTGARSTEAFF. As DNA, the CDR3 is TGTGCCAGCAGTCCGGGGACAGGGGCCCGGAGCACTGAAGCTTTCTTT. Looking up the rest from reference TRBV28 and TRBJ1-1 gives the full variable domain: DVKVTQSSRYLVKRTGEKVFLECVQDMDHENMFWYRQDPGLGLRLIYFSYDVKMKEKGDIPEGYSVSREKKERFSLILESASTNQTSMYLCASSPGTGARSTEAFFGQGTRLTVV.

J is TRBJ2-7 and V is TRBV28; 7 nucleotides align to TRBD1. Trimming took 3 bases from V and 3 from J; bases not matched to a gene: 11. CDR3 size: 16 residues. Looked up from germline, CDR1 is MDHEN and CDR2 is SYDVKM. The chain's CDR3 is CASSFVYRGGYYEQYF. DNA for the CDR3: TGTGCCAGCAGTTTCGTCTACCGAGGGGGCTACTACGAGCAGTACTTC.

Notes on this clone: One end of the junction does not line up with germline, which may come from a read error. This chain uses TRBV6-4 with TRBJ2-6, with D possibly called TRBD1 or TRBD2 (5 bases each). This CDR3 is built from 15 residues. Germline CDR1 MRHNA, CDR2 SNTAGT. CDR3 loop: CASSESGSGANVLTF. The CDR3 DNA reads TGTGCCAGCAGTGAGTCGGGGTCCGGGGCCAACGTCCTAACTTTC.

The rearrangement uses TRBV2 and TRBJ1-1; D is unclear. Per germline, CDR1 SNHLY and CDR2 FYNNEI. Trimming pared 9 bases from V and 1 base from J, leaving 9 bases between. The CDR3 loop spans 12 amino acids. This CDR3 is CARTVRNTEAFF. The CDR3 coding sequence is TGTGCCAGAACCGTTCGGAACACTGAAGCTTTCTTT.

The gene calls are TRBV4-1 and TRBJ2-1, with D possibly being TRBD2 (7 bases). V dropped 1 base and J dropped 7 bases, with 23 bases sitting between them. The CDR3 totals 18 residues. CDR1 and CDR2 (germline): MGHRA, YSYEKL. CDR3 sequence: CASSQGGRGGSRGNEQFF. CDR3 in DNA: TGCGCCAGCAGCCAAGGGGGCAGGGGCGGGAGTAGAGGTAATGAGCAGTTCTTC.

A single count supports this clone. The chain links TRBV6-1 to TRBJ2-7; 8 bases map to TRBD2. V shed 2 bases and J 4 bases; nucleotides not matched to a gene: 4. CDR3 length: 14 amino acids. Per germline, CDR1 MNHNS and CDR2 SASEGT. The CDR3 bases are TGTGCCAGCAGTGAACGGGGGGGCCGGTACGAGCAGTACTTC. Translation: CASSERGGRYEQYF.

This chain connects TRBV5-6 to TRBJ2-3; 11 nucleotides match TRBD2. The germline CDR1 and CDR2 sequences are SGHDT and YYEEEE. The CDR3 runs 14 residues. V dropped 4 bases and J dropped 5; count of bases not matched to a gene: 3. The CDR3 DNA sequence: TGTGCCAGCAGCCTAGCGGGAGGCGTAGATACGCAGTATTTT. It translates to CASSLAGGVDTQYF.

The genes are TRBV5-8 and TRBJ1-2, with no clear D. This CDR3 spans 15 amino acids. Trimming cost V 4 bases and J 8 bases, with 21 bases left between them. The V gene's germline CDR1 is SGHTS and CDR2 YDEGEE. The CDR3, as DNA: TGTGCCAGCAGCCCCGGCGGTGGGTCGGGAGACGGCTACACCTTC. Its protein is CASSPGGGSGDGYTF.

CDR3 coding DNA: TGTGCCAGCAGCGGGATCTTGGGCTCCTACAATGAGCAGTTCTTC. The encoded protein is CASSGILGSYNEQFF. V and J are TRBV9 and TRBJ2-1, with D uncertain. From germline, CDR1 is SGDLS and CDR2 YYNGEE. V was shortened by 3 bases and J by 0 bases, with 10 bases between the two germline ends. CDR3 size: 15 residues.

V usage is TRBV7-9 and J usage is TRBJ1-5, with D perhaps TRBD1 (6 bases). Trimming left V 5 bases short and J 10 bases short, with 12 bases between. This CDR3 is 12 amino acids long. Germline CDR1 and CDR2: SEHNR and FQNEAQ (reference sequence). The CDR3 sequence is CASSHPDRPQHF. DNA of the CDR3: TGTGCCAGCAGCCACCCGGACAGACCCCAGCATTTT. The variable domain in full, with the rest retrieved from reference TRBV7-9 and TRBJ1-5, is DTGVSQNPRHKITKRGQNVTFRCDPISEHNRLYWYRQTLGQGPEFLTYFQNEAQLEKSRLLSDRFSAERPKGSFSTLEIQRTEQGDSAMYLCASSHPDRPQHFGDGTRLSIL.

Only one count was recorded for this clone. The chain couples TRBV30 to TRBJ1-1, with D maybe TRBD1 (6 bases). Trimming left V 3 bases short and J 1 base short, with 15 bases between. The germline CDR1 and CDR2 sequences are GTSNPN and SVGIG (reference sequence). The CDR3 covers 15 residues. The DNA for the CDR3 is TGTGCCTGGAGCCCCTTTACAGGGAGGAACACTGAAGCTTTCTTT. As protein: CAWSPFTGRNTEAFF.

The chain recombines TRBV5-1 with TRBJ1-6, with 8 bases fitting TRBD1. This CDR3 contains 14 residues. The germline V gene encodes CDR1 SGHRS and CDR2 YFSETQ. J was trimmed by 8 bases and V by 4 bases; bases with no gene match: 5. The chain's CDR3 is CASSPGQDYSPLHF. CDR3 bases: TGCGCCAGCAGCCCGGGACAGGATTATTCACCCCTCCACTTT.

This clone was seen just once. This chain links TRBV7-9 with TRBJ1-5; 7 positions match TRBD1. Trimming cost V 2 bases and J 5 bases; bases outside gene matches: 3. Germline V gives CDR1 SEHNR, CDR2 FQNEAQ (reference sequence). The CDR3 totals 14 residues. CDR3 residues: CASSLTTGDQPQHF. CDR3 DNA: TGTGCCAGCAGCTTAACCACAGGGGATCAGCCCCAGCATTTT.

The rearrangement uses TRBV28 and TRBJ1-6, with D hard to call. CDR3 length equals 13 residues. V gave up 3 bases and J gave up 10 bases, with 10 bases separating them. Germline values: CDR1 MDHEN, CDR2 SYDVKM. CDR3 loop: CASSLSAGSPLHF. CDR3 bases: TGTGCCAGCAGTTTGAGTGCGGGGTCACCCCTCCACTTT.

V and J are TRBV5-1 and TRBJ1-1; D is unresolved. With 0 bases removed from V and 3 bases from J, the gap between germline ends came to 9 bases. Germline V gene lookup returns CDR1 SGHRS and CDR2 YFSETQ. The CDR3 covers 14 residues. The CDR3 region has the DNA TGCGCCAGCAGCTTGGGGGCCGGGCACACTGAAGCTTTCTTT. Residues: CASSLGAGHTEAFF.

The chain has TRBV19 and TRBJ1-1, with D unclear. CDR1 and CDR2 (germline): LNHDA, SQIVND (reference sequence). Trimming left V 9 bases short and J 0 bases short, with 14 bases between. The CDR3 runs 14 residues. The CDR3: CASRLDGMNTEAFF. DNA for the CDR3: TGTGCCAGCCGTCTCGACGGGATGAACACTGAAGCTTTCTTT.

DNA of the CDR3: TGTGCCAGCGAACGACGGACAGGGCTAGATACTGAAGCTTTCTTT. This codes for CASERRTGLDTEAFF. The chain recombines TRBV13 with TRBJ1-1; 8 nucleotides agree with TRBD1. The CDR3 extends over 15 amino acids. Looked up from germline, CDR1 is PRHDT and CDR2 is FYEKMQ (reference sequence). The trim removed 8 bases at V and 5 bases at J, leaving 13 bases unmatched.

This chain links TRBV27 with TRBJ2-7, with TRBD1 as a possible D gene (6 bases). The germline V gene has CDR1 MNHEY and CDR2 SMNVEV (reference sequence). V lost 5 bases and J 2 bases, leaving 16 bases between the germline ends. This CDR3 is 15 amino acids long. CDR3 amino acids: CASSLGQPPAYEQYF. CDR3 DNA: TGTGCCAGCAGTCTCGGACAGCCACCCGCCTACGAGCAGTACTTC.

This chain links TRBV5-1 with TRBJ2-2; the match to TRBD1 covers 7 bases. The CDR3 totals 15 residues. In germline, CDR1 is SGHRS, CDR2 YFSETQ. V dropped 4 bases and J dropped 1; count of bases not matched to a gene: 4. The CDR3 sequence is CASSPGQKNTGELFF. CDR3 DNA: TGCGCCAGCAGCCCGGGACAGAAGAACACCGGGGAGCTGTTTTTT.

The chain uses TRBV6-5 and TRBJ1-1; 8 bases are a match to TRBD1. The V and J ends lost 2 bases and 3 bases, in that order; junction bases with no gene match: 8. Per germline, CDR1 MNHEY and CDR2 SVGAGI. There are 16 residues in the CDR3. This CDR3 is CASSYHGQGADTEAFF. CDR3 DNA: TGTGCCAGCAGTTACCACGGACAGGGCGCGGACACTGAAGCTTTCTTT.

V is TRBV7-9 and J is TRBJ2-5, with 7 bases identical to TRBD2. V lost 2 bases and J lost 1; bases outside the gene matches: 10. This CDR3 contains 17 residues. Germline V CDR1 and CDR2: SEHNR, FQNEAQ (reference sequence). Here the CDR3 reads CASSLRLLARSQETQYF. In DNA form, the CDR3 reads TGTGCCAGCAGCTTAAGGTTACTAGCGCGGTCCCAAGAGACCCAGTACTTC.

V and J are TRBV13 and TRBJ1-3; D not certain. Per the germline V gene, CDR1 is PRHDT and CDR2 is FYEKMQ (reference sequence). The CDR3 is made up of 14 amino acids. Between the trimmed V and J ends, which lost 5 bases and 1 base, there was a span of 9 bases. In DNA, the CDR3 is TGTGCCAGCAGCCGGCGGGCTTCTGGAAACACCATATATTTT. It specifies CASSRRASGNTIYF.

The V and J genes are TRBV4-1 and TRBJ2-7; D remains unclear. The CDR3 has 14 residues. The V gene lost 1 base and the J gene lost 6 bases, with 13 bases spanning the gap. CDR1 MGHRA and CDR2 YSYEKL come from the germline V gene. CDR3 DNA: TGCGCCAGCAGCCAAGCGCTCTCGATCGGCGAGCAGTACTTC. This sequence encodes CASSQALSIGEQYF.

Only a few counts were recorded for this clone. The chain combines TRBV30 with TRBJ1-1, with a weak D call TRBD1 (6 bases). From germline, CDR1 is GTSNPN and CDR2 SVGIG (reference sequence). Between the trimmed V and J ends, which lost 0 bases and 6 bases, there was a span of 14 bases. CDR3 length: 14 residues. Here the CDR3 reads CAWSVRGAFAEAFF. Here the CDR3 DNA reads TGTGCCTGGAGTGTTCGGGGGGCGTTCGCTGAAGCTTTCTTT. Using reference TRBV30 and TRBJ1-1 for the parts outside the CDR3, the full variable domain is SQTIHQWPATLVQPVGSPLSLECTVEGTSNPNLYWYRQAAGRGLQLLFYSVGIGQISSEVPQNLSASRPQDRQFILSSKKLLLSDSGFYLCAWSVRGAFAEAFFGQGTRLTVV.

Concerning this clone itself: A read error may produce the germline difference seen at one junction end. The chain recombines TRBV10-3 with TRBJ2-2, with 8 bases lining up with TRBD2. The CDR3 sequence is 14 residues long. Germline V CDR1 and CDR2: ENHRY, SYGVKD. The CDR3 sequence: CAITPGTSLGELFF. The CDR3 nucleotides are TGTGCCATCACCCCCGGGACTAGTTTAGGGGAACTGTTTTTT.

CDR3 amino acids: CSAPLYTEAFF. Here the CDR3 DNA reads TGCAGTGCCCCTCTTTACACTGAAGCTTTCTTT. The V call is TRBV20-1, the J call TRBJ1-1; D gene unclear. Trimming left V 6 bases short and J 3 bases short, with 8 bases between. This CDR3 comprises 11 residues. Germline assignment: CDR1 DFQATT and CDR2 SNEGSKA (reference sequence).

The CDR3 DNA reads TGTGCCAGCAGTTCCTTCTATGGCTACACCTTC. It is translated as CASSSFYGYTF. V gene TRBV28 combines with J gene TRBJ1-2; the D is unclear. From germline, CDR1 is MDHEN and CDR2 SYDVKM. The V gene lost 4 bases and the J gene lost 4 bases, with 4 bases spanning the gap. This CDR3 has 11 residues.

V and J are TRBV27 and TRBJ2-7, with 7 bases matching TRBD2. V shed 5 bases and J 2 bases; nucleotides not matched to a gene: 6. CDR1 MNHEY and CDR2 SMNVEV come from the germline V gene (reference sequence). The CDR3 is 14 amino acids. The DNA for the CDR3 is TGTGCCAGCAGTCCGGGGAGCGGGACCTACGAGCAGTACTTC. Amino acids: CASSPGSGTYEQYF.

The V and J genes are TRBV5-4 and TRBJ2-1; TRBD2 agrees at 15 bases. Trimming removed 5 bases from V and 7 bases from J; junction bases left unmatched: 10. This CDR3 comprises 17 residues. Germline-derived CDR1 and CDR2 are SGHNT and YYREEE (reference sequence). The CDR3 sequence: CASRRTSGRAEVNEQFF. DNA of the CDR3: TGTGCCAGCAGACGGACTAGCGGGAGGGCCGAAGTTAATGAGCAGTTCTTC. The full variable domain, in which reference TRBV5-4 and TRBJ2-1 provide the parts outside the CDR3, is ETGVTQSPTHLIKTRGQQVTLRCSSQSGHNTVSWYQQALGQGPQFIFQYYREEENGRGNFPPRFSGLQFPNYSSELNVNALELDDSALYLCASRRTSGRAEVNEQFFGPGTRLTVL.

The J gene is TRBJ2-5, the V gene TRBV29-1; possible D gene TRBD2, 5 bases. The germline V gene has CDR1 SQVTM and CDR2 ANQGSEA. Between the trimmed V and J ends, which lost 4 bases and 3 bases, there was a span of 12 bases. The CDR3 extends over 13 amino acids. The CDR3 DNA follows: TGCAGCGTTGTTCCCCAAGCGGAAGAGACCCAGTACTTC. Encoded protein: CSVVPQAEETQYF.

As concerns this clone: Other DNA sequences in this sample translate to the same CDR3. The rearrangement links TRBV6-1 to TRBJ2-7; 9 bases map to TRBD1. This CDR3 has 15 residues. V shed 2 bases and J 9 bases; nucleotides not matched to a gene: 11. Germline lookup yields CDR1 MNHNS and CDR2 SASEGT. The CDR3 DNA reads as TGTGCCAGCAGTGAATGGGACAGGGCCCTCGGTTCGCAGTACTTC. Amino acids: CASSEWDRALGSQYF.